This T cell receptor (beta chain) is from a study of shared clonotypes between healthy human individuals. Authors' processing steps: Without quality scores, immunoSEQ junctional reads could not be filtered like full-length reads. Sequencing was performed with immunoSEQ multiplex PCR; in TCRdb, only in-frame clones are kept and a portion is missing. V and J calls and clone size are given by that table; D and trimming were obtained from the DNA. The data contain about 1.5 million clones, around 97% of them singletons. The sequencing input was naive CD4+ T cells sorted from blood. As to subset: CD45RA+ positively selected. The receptor comes from a man aged 25-45 years in good health.

CDR3 bases: TGTGCCACCAGCAGAGATTACAGAGGGGACATGAACACTGAAGCTTTCTTT. It is translated as CATSRDYRGDMNTEAFF. The chain couples TRBV15 to TRBJ1-1, with D tentatively TRBD1 (6 bases). This CDR3 comprises 17 residues. Germline-derived CDR1 and CDR2 are LNHNV and YYDKDF (reference sequence). Trimming took off 0 bases at V and 0 bases at J, with 14 bases between the two ends.